This T cell receptor (beta chain) originates from a study of beta chain features in type 1 diabetes. Study-level points and caveats: Patients with type 1 diabetes carried fewer insertions and had more deletions at their VDJ junctions. Relative to healthy donors, patients appeared to have naive, central memory and Treg TCRB repertoires that were more similar.

Every bit of the isolated RNA underwent reverse transcription, so sequencing read expressed TCRB transcripts. Each sample of naive, central memory or regulatory T cells had, on average, roughly 3.6 million reads. TCRdb's table, derived via immunoSEQ multiplex PCR, lists solely in-frame clones and lacks some. The sample shows 150,000 to 180,000 clones, 11% of them seen only once. In germline, CDR1 is SGHVS, CDR2 FNYEAQ. The CDR3 covers 15 residues. The ends were cut back, 7 bases at V and 0 bases at J, with 13 bases in the middle. This clone showed up just a few times. Its antigen is not known. V usage is TRBV7-6 and J usage is TRBJ2-1; D possibly corresponds to TRBD2 (6 bases). Source material: central memory CD4+ T cells from blood. This receptor was identified in a man in his late teens or twenties in good health. This CDR3 reads CASNERASSYNEQFF. The CDR3 bases are TGTGCCAGCAACGAGCGGGCCAGCTCCTACAATGAGCAGTTCTTC.